This TCR beta chain was recovered during a study of T-cell reconstitution after alpha-beta-depleted transplantation in children. Study results and limitations: At day 60, the high TCRbeta diversity found in some patients originated from recipient T cells and thymic progenitors that had survived.

Germline loops: CDR1 SGHTA, CDR2 FQGTGA. There are 19 residues in the CDR3. The V and J ends lost 2 bases and 6 bases, in that order; junction bases with no gene match: 15. A library of TCRbeta sequences, prepared with unique molecular identifiers, was generated. One entry per CDR3 protein results from TCRdb running MiXCR on the PCR reads. The sample includes 750,000 to 950,000 distinct CDR3 sequences, roughly 15% seen only once; the top ten take about 4.6%. About this clonotype itself: Its antigen is unknown.

The sequence was collected from a male patient between 5 and 17 years old who had a stem cell transplant for acute lymphoblastic leukemia, so the T cells may come from the graft donor. Sequenced material: PBMCs, mostly from graft donor cells, taken 360 days after TCRalphabeta/CD19-depleted stem cell transplant. The rearrangement uses TRBV7-3 and TRBJ2-7; TRBD2 matches at 14 bases. The CDR3 loop reads CASSLLGLAGEEGPREQYF. CDR3 DNA: TGTGCCAGCAGCTTACTGGGACTAGCGGGAGAAGAGGGCCCTCGCGAGCAGTACTTC.